This T cell receptor (beta chain) was observed in a study of vaccination effects on CD4 cells after COVID-19. Looking at the study overall: The post-vaccine samples were taken, at the median, 72 days after the second dose.

Study observations and caveats: Only a single clone (1 of 255 vaccine-induced clones in healthy vaccinees) cross-reacted with common cold coronaviruses.

Antigen-specific CD4+ T cells were first expanded with viral peptide pools by the ViraFEST assay and only then sequenced. Culture proceeded for about 11 days, and CD4+ T cells were then isolated. It was two doses of either the BNT162b2 or mRNA-1273 vaccine that participants received. Cultures of around 2.2 million PBMC per well contained 10 IU/ml IL-2 plus 10 ug/ml peptides. A half-medium replacement with IL-2 medium was carried out on days 3 and 7. TCRdb's copy holds only in-frame clones and misses some; the assay was immunoSEQ multiplex PCR. The sample consists of around 65,000 clones, about 80% of them appearing once. Note on this clone: Its antigen remains unknown.

V was pared by 7 bases and J by 6 bases, with 14 bases between. The CDR3 covers 13 residues. The germline V gene encodes CDR1 LNHDA and CDR2 SQIVND (reference sequence). The receptor's source is a human donor who received a COVID-19 vaccine. This sequence joins TRBV19 and TRBJ2-3; unclear D gene. Sequencing was performed on CD4+ T cells from PBMCs cultured with HCoV-229E spike peptides, taken after COVID-19 vaccination. The CDR3 loop reads CASMARVGDTQYF. The CDR3 bases are TGTGCCAGTATGGCAAGGGTTGGGGATACGCAGTATTTT.